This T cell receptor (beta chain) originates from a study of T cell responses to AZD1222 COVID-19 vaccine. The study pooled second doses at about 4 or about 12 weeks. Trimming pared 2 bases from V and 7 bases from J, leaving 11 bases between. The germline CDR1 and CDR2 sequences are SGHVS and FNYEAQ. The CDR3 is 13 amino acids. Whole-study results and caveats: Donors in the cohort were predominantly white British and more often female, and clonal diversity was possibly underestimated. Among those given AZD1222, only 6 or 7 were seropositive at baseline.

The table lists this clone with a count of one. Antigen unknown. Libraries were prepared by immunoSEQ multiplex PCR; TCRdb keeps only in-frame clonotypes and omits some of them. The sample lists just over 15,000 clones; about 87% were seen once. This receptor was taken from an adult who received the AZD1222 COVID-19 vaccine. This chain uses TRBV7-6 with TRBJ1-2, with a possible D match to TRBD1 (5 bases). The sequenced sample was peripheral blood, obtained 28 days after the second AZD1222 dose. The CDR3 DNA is TGTGCCAGCAGCTTACCAGGGATAGGTGGCTACACCTTC. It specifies CASSLPGIGGYTF.